The T cell receptor (beta chain) described here comes from a study of regulatory T cells in long-lasting Graves disease. Study observations and caveats: Persistent Graves' disease cases displayed lower TCR diversity than newly diagnosed ones. Investigators studied peripheral blood only, not thyroid tissue. Persistent disease was characterized by preferential usage of TRBV28, TRBJ1-2 and TRBJ2-5.

Time point indicated: persistent/refractory GD, antithyroid drugs over 5 years with positive TRAb. PBMCs were the source of the RNA used for TCR sequencing. According to the study, TCR beta libraries were built with iRepertoire HTBI primers and CDR3-region Arm-PCR. Authors' processing steps: Samples revealed fewer than 65 TRBV and fewer than 15 TRBJ segments. TCRdb re-called the multiplex PCR reads through MiXCR, storing one row per CDR3 protein. TCRdb's processing, not the authors', yielded these V and J calls. The sample yields roughly 300,000 distinct CDR3 sequences, 22% seen once. This clonotype was detected only a few times. Its antigen is not identified. Trimming pared 3 bases from V and 8 bases from J, leaving 14 bases between. The CDR3 is made up of 15 amino acids. Looked up from germline, CDR1 is LGHDT and CDR2 is YNNKEL (reference sequence).

The sample in question was peripheral blood mononuclear cells (PBMCs), obtained when the disease was refractory, from a patient treated with antithyroid drugs. The rearrangement joins TRBV3-1 to TRBJ1-6, with TRBD1 as a possible D gene (5 bases). The TCR was taken from a female donor with Graves disease. The CDR3 coding sequence is TGTGCCAGCAGCCAGTCTTCAGGGCAGGATTCACCCCTCCACTTT. Its protein is CASSQSSGQDSPLHF.